One and the same sample provided the 18 T cell receptor beta chains below, sequenced in a study of CD8 T cells in Susac syndrome. RNA, at roughly 0.45 to 1 ug, was reverse transcribed with random hexamers. Each CDR3 protein gets one entry after TCRdb re-called the immunoSEQ multiplex PCR reads with MiXCR. The sample yields more than 20,000 distinct CDR3 sequences, 85% to 95% seen once. Sequenced input: CD8+ T cells from PBMCs. Source of these receptors: a human donor in good health.

This clonotype was counted only a few times. The gene calls are TRBV12-3 or TRBV12-4 and TRBJ2-7, with D possibly being TRBD1 (6 bases). Trimming shortened V by 3 bases and J by 9 bases, and 15 bases separated the two germline ends. The CDR3 is 13 amino acids. CDR3 amino acids: CASSLGLTTGQYF. In DNA, the CDR3 is TGTGCCAGCAGTTTGGGGTTAACGACAGGGCAGTACTTC.

This chain connects TRBV7-9 to TRBJ1-1; the match to TRBD1 covers 7 bases. Germline CDR1 is SEHNR and CDR2 is FQNEAQ (reference sequence). The ends lost 5 bases at V and 1 base at J; junction bases unmatched: 7. The CDR3 consists of 15 residues. The CDR3: CASSRRTGENTEAFF. The DNA for the CDR3 is TGTGCCAGCAGCCGAAGGACAGGAGAGAACACTGAAGCTTTCTTT.

The J gene is TRBJ1-6, the V gene TRBV20-1; 8 bases are a match to TRBD1. V shed 3 bases and J 9 bases; nucleotides not matched to a gene: 7. The CDR3 sequence is 14 residues long. CDR1 is DFQATT and CDR2 is SNEGSKA in the germline V gene (reference sequence). The CDR3 DNA reads TGCAGTGCTAGGTTAGGACAGGGAAGTTCACCCCTCCACTTT. Its protein is CSARLGQGSSPLHF.

The rearrangement uses TRBV4-1 and TRBJ1-6; 7 bases map to TRBD1. Germline trimming cut 4 bases from V and 8 bases from J; bases unmatched to any gene: 8. This CDR3 is built from 15 residues. Germline V gene lookup returns CDR1 MGHRA and CDR2 YSYEKL. As DNA, the CDR3 is TGCGCCAGCAGCCTTGGACAGGAAAGCTATTCACCCCTCCACTTT. Its translation is CASSLGQESYSPLHF.

The gene calls are TRBV5-8 and TRBJ2-7, with TRBD1 matching over 8 bases. J was trimmed by 5 bases and V by 4 bases; bases with no gene match: 11. This CDR3 spans 15 amino acids. The germline V gene encodes CDR1 SGHTS and CDR2 YDEGEE. The CDR3 reads CASSGWTGPVHEQYF. As DNA, the CDR3 is TGTGCCAGCAGCGGATGGACAGGGCCCGTCCACGAGCAGTACTTC.

The chain combines TRBV7-2 with TRBJ1-5; 7 positions agree with TRBD1. V trimming: 1 base; J trimming: 4 bases; junction bases outside the gene matches: 4. The CDR3 sequence is 15 residues long. CDR1 is SGHTA, CDR2 FQGNSA, per germline. The CDR3 protein is CASSLVGTANQPQHF. Written as DNA, the CDR3 is TGTGCCAGCAGCTTAGTAGGGACAGCAAATCAGCCCCAGCATTTT.

J is TRBJ2-7 and V is TRBV7-8; D is unresolved. Germline V gives CDR1 SGHVS, CDR2 FQNEAQ. V lost 5 bases and J lost 0, with 5 bases in between. This CDR3 is 12 amino acids long. CDR3 sequence reads: CASSLSSYEQYF. CDR3 nucleotides: TGTGCCAGCAGCCTTAGCTCCTACGAGCAGTACTTC.

The sample holds one count of this clonotype. V usage is TRBV29-1 and J usage is TRBJ2-1; D might be TRBD1 (6 bases). CDR3 length: 18 residues. Trimming cost V 3 bases and J 2 bases, with 23 bases left between them. Germline assignment: CDR1 SQVTM and CDR2 ANQGSEA. The CDR3 here is CSVEGQYESEGTYNEQFF. In nucleotides, the CDR3 is TGCAGCGTTGAGGGACAATACGAATCAGAGGGGACCTACAATGAGCAGTTCTTC.

The chain uses TRBV7-6 and TRBJ1-1, with 9 bases lining up with TRBD1. The length of the CDR3 is 15 residues. J gave up 1 base and V 5 bases, and 5 bases lay outside the gene matches. CDR1 and CDR2 from the germline V gene are SGHVS and FNYEAQ. The CDR3 DNA follows: TGTGCCAGCAGCCCCCGACAGGGGGGGAACACTGAAGCTTTCTTT. Its translation: CASSPRQGGNTEAFF.

The genes are TRBV4-1 and TRBJ2-3; 7 bases match TRBD1. The V and J ends lost 0 bases and 1 base, in that order; junction bases with no gene match: 1. The CDR3 runs 15 residues. Germline V gene lookup returns CDR1 MGHRA and CDR2 YSYEKL. In DNA, the CDR3 is TGCGCCAGCAGCCAAGAAGGGGGCCGCACAGATACGCAGTATTTT. Translation: CASSQEGGRTDTQYF.

This chain uses TRBV3-1 with TRBJ1-2; unclear D gene. The germline V gene encodes CDR1 LGHDT and CDR2 YNNKEL (reference sequence). V was trimmed by 9 bases and J by 5 bases, leaving 19 bases between them. CDR3 length: 14 residues. The CDR3 loop reads CASGSIGGEYGYTF. CDR3 coding DNA: TGTGCCAGTGGGTCAATAGGCGGGGAGTATGGCTACACCTTC.

This chain connects TRBV19 to TRBJ2-2; 8 bases map to TRBD1. With 7 bases clipped from V and 5 bases from J, the junction kept 9 bases outside the gene matches. The germline gives CDR1 LNHDA, CDR2 SQIVND (reference sequence). This CDR3 has 15 residues. In DNA form, the CDR3 reads TGTGCCAGTAAATCTACAGGGGGTGAAACCGGGGAGCTGTTTTTT. Translated: CASKSTGGETGELFF.

The chain joins TRBV2 to TRBJ2-1; D call uncertain. Germline assignment: CDR1 SNHLY and CDR2 FYNNEI. This CDR3 has 19 amino acids. Trimming pared 1 base from V and 0 bases from J, leaving 19 bases between. The CDR3 is CASSEDPSSTMSSYNEQFF. The CDR3 bases are TGTGCCAGCAGTGAAGACCCCTCCTCCACTATGAGCTCCTACAATGAGCAGTTCTTC.

The chain is built from TRBV4-1 and TRBJ1-1, with unresolved D. Germline loops: CDR1 MGHRA, CDR2 YSYEKL. Deletions cut 0 bases from V and 0 bases from J, with 11 bases between. The CDR3 runs to 16 residues. The CDR3 loop is CASSQERHSLNTEAFF. CDR3 nucleotide sequence: TGCGCCAGCAGCCAAGAACGGCACAGCCTGAACACTGAAGCTTTCTTT.

This rearrangement joins TRBV4-3 to TRBJ1-6; tentatively, D is TRBD1 (5 bases). The CDR3 spans 14 residues. CDR1 is LGHNA, CDR2 YSLEER, per germline. Trimming took 1 base from V and 7 from J, leaving 8 bases between them. DNA for the CDR3: TGCGCCAGCAGCCAAGTGGGGGGAAATTCACCCCTCCACTTT. This translates into CASSQVGGNSPLHF.

The chain links TRBV7-9 to TRBJ1-1; the match to TRBD1 covers 7 bases. Germline V gene lookup returns CDR1 SEHNR and CDR2 FQNEAQ (reference sequence). The CDR3 is 18 amino acids. V was pared by 4 bases and J by 0 bases, with 14 bases of the junction left unmatched. The CDR3 protein is CASSWTRGQGSMNTEAFF. The CDR3 nucleotides are TGTGCCAGCAGCTGGACTAGGGGGCAGGGCAGCATGAACACTGAAGCTTTCTTT.

V is TRBV21-1 and J is TRBJ1-4; the table names TRBD1, a call not compared with the DNA. TRBV21-1 is tagged as a pseudogene. The CDR3 totals 16 residues. DNA of the CDR3: TGTGCCAGCAGCAACGGACAGGGGGCAACTAATGAAAAACTGTTTTTT. As protein: CASSNGQGATNEKLFF.

The chain has TRBV29-1 and TRBJ2-1, with TRBD2 as a possible D gene (6 bases). In germline, CDR1 is SQVTM, CDR2 ANQGSEA. Trimming stripped 3 bases from V and 9 bases from J, with 12 bases between. CDR3 size: 12 residues. The CDR3 nucleotides are TGCAGCGTTGAGGAGGGAAATCCTGAGCAGTTCTTC. Encoded protein: CSVEEGNPEQFF.